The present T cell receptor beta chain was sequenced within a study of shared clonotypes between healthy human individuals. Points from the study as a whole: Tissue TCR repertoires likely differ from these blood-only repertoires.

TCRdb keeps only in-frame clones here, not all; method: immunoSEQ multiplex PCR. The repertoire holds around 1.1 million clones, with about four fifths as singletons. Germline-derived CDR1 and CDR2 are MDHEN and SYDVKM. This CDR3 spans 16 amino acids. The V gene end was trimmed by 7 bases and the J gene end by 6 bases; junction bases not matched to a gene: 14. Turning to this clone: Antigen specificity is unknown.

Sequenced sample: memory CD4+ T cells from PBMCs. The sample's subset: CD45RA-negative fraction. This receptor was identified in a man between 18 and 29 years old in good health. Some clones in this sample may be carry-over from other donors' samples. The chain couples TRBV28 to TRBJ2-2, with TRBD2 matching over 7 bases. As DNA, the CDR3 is TGTGCCAGCAACCAGAACGGGGCAGGGAGGGCCGGGGAGCTGTTTTTT. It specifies CASNQNGAGRAGELFF.